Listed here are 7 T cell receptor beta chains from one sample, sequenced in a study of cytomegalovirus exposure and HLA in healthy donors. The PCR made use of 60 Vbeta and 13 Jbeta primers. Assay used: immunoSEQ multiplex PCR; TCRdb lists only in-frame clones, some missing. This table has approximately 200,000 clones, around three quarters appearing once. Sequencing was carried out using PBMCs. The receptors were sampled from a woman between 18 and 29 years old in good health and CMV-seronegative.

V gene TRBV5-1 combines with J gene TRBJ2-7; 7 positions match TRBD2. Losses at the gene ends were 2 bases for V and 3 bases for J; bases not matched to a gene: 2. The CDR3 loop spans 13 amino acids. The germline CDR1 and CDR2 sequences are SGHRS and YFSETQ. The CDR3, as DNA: TGCGCCAGCAGCTTTACTAGCGTCTACGAGCAGTACTTC. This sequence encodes CASSFTSVYEQYF.

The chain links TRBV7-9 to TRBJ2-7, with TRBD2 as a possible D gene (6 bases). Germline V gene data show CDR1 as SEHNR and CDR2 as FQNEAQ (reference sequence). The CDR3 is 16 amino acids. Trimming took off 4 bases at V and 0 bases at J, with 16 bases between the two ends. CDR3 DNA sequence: TGTGCCAGCAGCTCCGGTGTAGGACTAATCTCCTACGAGCAGTACTTC. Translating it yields CASSSGVGLISYEQYF.

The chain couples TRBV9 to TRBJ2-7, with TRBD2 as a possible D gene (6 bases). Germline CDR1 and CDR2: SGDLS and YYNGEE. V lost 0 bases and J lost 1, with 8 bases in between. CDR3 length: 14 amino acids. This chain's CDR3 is CASSVEGGSYEQYF. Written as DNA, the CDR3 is TGTGCCAGCAGCGTAGAGGGAGGTTCCTACGAGCAGTACTTC. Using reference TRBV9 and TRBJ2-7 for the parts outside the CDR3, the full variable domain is DSGVTQTPKHLITATGQRVTLRCSPRSGDLSVYWYQQSLDQGLQFLIQYYNGEERAKGNILERFSAQQFPDLHSELNLSSLELGDSALYFCASSVEGGSYEQYFGPGTRLTVT.

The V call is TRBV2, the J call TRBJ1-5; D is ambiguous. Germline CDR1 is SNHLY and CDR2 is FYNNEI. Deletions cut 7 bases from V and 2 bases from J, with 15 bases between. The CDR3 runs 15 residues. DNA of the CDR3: TGTGCCAGCACCCAAGAATCGGAGGGCAATCAGCCCCAGCATTTT. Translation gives CASTQESEGNQPQHF.

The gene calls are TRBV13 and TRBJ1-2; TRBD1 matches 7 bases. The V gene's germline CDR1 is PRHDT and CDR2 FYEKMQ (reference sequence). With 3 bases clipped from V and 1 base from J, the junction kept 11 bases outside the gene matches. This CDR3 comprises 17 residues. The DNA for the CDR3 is TGTGCCAGCAGCTTCACAACCGGGACAGCCCTTAACTATGGCTACACCTTC. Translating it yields CASSFTTGTALNYGYTF.

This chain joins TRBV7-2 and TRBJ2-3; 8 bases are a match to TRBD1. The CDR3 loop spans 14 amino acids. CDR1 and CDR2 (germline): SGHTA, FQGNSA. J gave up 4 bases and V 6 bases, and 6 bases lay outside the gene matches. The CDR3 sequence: CASRDRVGADTQYF. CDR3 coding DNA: TGTGCCAGCAGGGACAGGGTTGGGGCAGATACGCAGTATTTT.

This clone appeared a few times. The CDR3 nucleotides are TGTGCCAGTAGCACAGGGGTACGGCAGCCCCAGCATTTT. Amino acid sequence: CASSTGVRQPQHF. The chain is built from TRBV19 and TRBJ1-5, with TRBD1 matching 7 bases. Per the germline V gene, CDR1 is LNHDA and CDR2 is SQIVND (reference sequence). Unmatched junction bases numbered 6, after V lost 6 bases and J lost 7 bases. The CDR3 has 13 amino acids.